These 13 T cell receptor beta chains were all obtained from the same sample, sequenced in a study of neurological immune-mediated disorders. TCRdb passed the 5' RACE reads through MiXCR, listing each CDR3 protein once. Of 71,000 or so distinct CDR3 sequences detected, less than 5.5% appear once; the ten largest clones hold about 2.4%. Sequenced input: PBMCs. Receptors originate from a woman aged 30 to 39 with multiple sclerosis.

This clonotype has at least ten counts. The chain carries TRBV20-1 and TRBJ1-3, with D perhaps matching TRBD1 (6 bases). Trimming stripped 5 bases from V and 0 bases from J, with 8 bases between. The CDR3 contains 13 residues. The germline CDR1 and CDR2 sequences are DFQATT and SNEGSKA (reference sequence). The CDR3 loop is CSADRFSGNTIYF. The CDR3 region has the DNA TGCAGTGCTGACAGGTTCTCTGGAAACACCATATATTTT.

This clonotype was picked up many times. The CDR3 nucleotides read TGTGCCAGCAGTTTACAAAGAAGCTACGAGCAGTACTTC. Its protein product is CASSLQRSYEQYF. The chain is built from TRBV12-3 or TRBV12-4 and TRBJ2-7; D remains ambiguous. V gave up 2 bases and J gave up 3 bases, with 8 bases separating them. This CDR3 has 13 amino acids.

This clonotype has a handful of counts. For the CDR3, the DNA is TGTGCCAGCAGTACAGGGGGCAATCAGCCCCAGCATTTT. Amino acids: CASSTGGNQPQHF. The chain uses TRBV12-3 or TRBV12-4 and TRBJ1-5, with TRBD1 matching 7 bases. Losses at the gene ends were 5 bases for V and 2 bases for J; bases not matched to a gene: 0. The CDR3 is made up of 13 amino acids.

This clonotype was detected many times. This sequence joins TRBV20-1 and TRBJ2-5, with a possible D match to TRBD2 (6 bases). V was pared by 2 bases and J by 5 bases, with 24 bases between. Per germline, CDR1 DFQATT and CDR2 SNEGSKA (reference sequence). CDR3 length: 17 residues. The CDR3 nucleotides read TGCAGTGCTAGACGTCACCCGGGACTCTCCCTCAAGGAGACCCAGTACTTC. This codes for CSARRHPGLSLKETQYF.

The sample holds many counts of this clonotype. V is TRBV20-1 and J is TRBJ1-5; 9 bases line up with TRBD1. Germline CDR1 is DFQATT and CDR2 is SNEGSKA (reference sequence). With 6 bases clipped from V and 6 bases from J, the junction kept 6 bases outside the gene matches. CDR3 length: 13 amino acids. CDR3: CSAVGTGSQPQHF. Written as DNA, the CDR3 is TGCAGTGCCGTCGGGACAGGGTCTCAGCCCCAGCATTTT.

This clonotype occurred many times. This chain links TRBV5-1 with TRBJ2-3; 9 bases are shared with TRBD1. The CDR3 covers 14 residues. Germline assignment: CDR1 SGHRS and CDR2 YFSETQ. The ends lost 4 bases at V and 6 bases at J; junction bases unmatched: 6. The CDR3: CASSKDRGGDTQYF. CDR3 in DNA: TGCGCCAGCAGCAAGGACAGGGGCGGGGATACGCAGTATTTT. Based on the CDR3 plus reference TRBV5-1 and TRBJ2-3, the full variable domain is KAGVTQTPRYLIKTRGQQVTLSCSPISGHRSVSWYQQTPGQGLQFLFEYFSETQRNKGNFPGRFSGRQFSNSRSEMNVSTLELGDSALYLCASSKDRGGDTQYFGPGTRLTVL.

This clonotype was counted a few times. V usage is TRBV12-3 or TRBV12-4 and J usage is TRBJ2-3, with unresolved D. V was shortened by 8 bases and J by 4 bases, with 13 bases between the two germline ends. This CDR3 is 13 amino acids long. CDR3 coding DNA: TGTGCCAGCGGGGAACGACTGTCAGATACGCAGTATTTT. Encoded protein: CASGERLSDTQYF.

This clonotype showed up many times. The CDR3 sequence is CATSDLRVTSGAISTDTQYF. The CDR3, as DNA: TGTGCCACCAGTGATTTGAGGGTGACTAGCGGGGCCATAAGCACAGATACGCAGTATTTT. V is TRBV24-1 and J is TRBJ2-3; 11 bases align to TRBD2. V lost 0 bases and J lost 0; bases outside the gene matches: 10. The CDR3 extends over 20 amino acids. Germline CDR1 reads KGHDR; CDR2 reads SFDVKD.

The V call is TRBV5-5, the J call TRBJ2-1; 9 bases agree with TRBD1. Germline values: CDR1 SGHKS, CDR2 YYEKEE (reference sequence). V trimming: 5 bases; J trimming: 2 bases; junction bases outside the gene matches: 5. The CDR3 runs to 15 residues. This CDR3 is CASRPGQGPYNEQFF. CDR3 nucleotide sequence: TGTGCCAGCAGACCGGGACAGGGTCCCTACAATGAGCAGTTCTTC.

This clonotype has ten or more counts. J is TRBJ1-3 and V is TRBV20-1; D is perhaps TRBD1 (6 bases). Germline V gene data show CDR1 as DFQATT and CDR2 as SNEGSKA (reference sequence). This CDR3 spans 14 amino acids. The V end lost 6 bases, the J end lost 0 bases, and 12 bases lay between the germline ends. The CDR3 nucleotides read TGCAGTGCCACAGACAGGAGCTCTGGAAACACCATATATTTT. As protein: CSATDRSSGNTIYF.

By frequency in the sample, this clonotype is medium-sized (0.01 to 0.1%). This chain connects TRBV5-5 to TRBJ1-3; D gene unclear. The CDR3 is made up of 14 amino acids. Germline CDR1 reads SGHKS; CDR2 reads YYEKEE (reference sequence). Trimming shortened V by 0 bases and J by 1 base, and 5 bases separated the two germline ends. The DNA for the CDR3 is TGTGCCAGCAGCTTGGCGGGGTCTGGAAACACCATATATTTT. This encodes CASSLAGSGNTIYF. Supplemented by reference TRBV5-5 and TRBJ1-3, the full variable domain reads DAGVTQSPTHLIKTRGQQVTLRCSPISGHKSVSWYQQVLGQGPQFIFQYYEKEERGRGNFPDRFSARQFPNYSSELNVNALLLGDSALYLCASSLAGSGNTIYFGEGSWLTVV.

This clonotype was recorded many times. The chain uses TRBV6-6 and TRBJ2-2; the match to TRBD2 covers 7 bases. V shed 5 bases and J 6 bases; nucleotides not matched to a gene: 12. The CDR3 sequence is 16 residues long. From germline, CDR1 is MNHNY and CDR2 SVGAGI (reference sequence). The CDR3 protein is CASSPGGGLSAGELFF. Here the CDR3 DNA reads TGTGCCAGCAGTCCTGGGGGAGGGCTGTCCGCCGGGGAGCTGTTTTTT.

There are many counts of this clonotype. This chain joins TRBV20-1 and TRBJ1-6, with D perhaps matching TRBD1 (5 bases). This CDR3 contains 15 residues. Trimming took off 3 bases at V and 4 bases at J, with 13 bases between the two ends. CDR1 is DFQATT and CDR2 is SNEGSKA in the germline V gene (reference sequence). The CDR3 DNA is TGCAGTGCTAGTGCCCTTCGGGGGTATAATTCACCCCTCCACTTT. The encoded protein is CSASALRGYNSPLHF.